Detailed here is one T cell receptor (beta chain). Its antigen is currently unknown. This CDR3 contains 18 residues. From germline, CDR1 is MGHRA and CDR2 YSYEKL. Between the trimmed V and J ends, which lost 0 bases and 3 bases, there was a span of 20 bases. The data were taken from a study of long-term antiretroviral therapy in people with HIV. Study conclusions and caveats: Blood, drawn from about 2004 to 2017, may reflect older ART regimens. Post-ART diversity increased but stayed below transplant donor controls.

Version v3.0 of the immunoSEQ assay ran at survey level. Produced via immunoSEQ multiplex PCR; TCRdb's table is partial and in-frame only. Seen here are fewer than 8,500 clones, approximately 76% observed once, and the top ten hold approximately 31%. Each HIV-infected participant was given treatment in the United States. The sequence was obtained from a man in his forties or fifties with HIV. This sequence joins TRBV4-1 and TRBJ1-2, with D tentatively TRBD1 (5 bases). Material: unsorted PBMCs, obtained 0.2 years after starting antiretroviral therapy. CDR3 sequence reads: CASSQERGVWGVDYGYTF. Written as DNA, the CDR3 is TGCGCCAGCAGCCAAGAACGAGGGGTGTGGGGGGTTGACTATGGCTACACCTTC.